The T cell receptor beta chain under discussion was sequenced for a study of beta chain features in type 1 diabetes. Expressed TCRB transcripts were sequenced after all isolated RNA was converted to cDNA. The table came from immunoSEQ multiplex PCR; TCRdb's copy has only in-frame clones and leaves some out. The top ten clones hold around 0.12% of a sample with about 650,000 clones, roughly 12% of them seen once. Overall study findings and caveats: Patients with type 1 diabetes carried fewer insertions and had more deletions at their VDJ junctions. Shortening that was moderate but significant affected the TCRB CDR3s of Type 1 diabetes patients in all four CD4+ subsets. In these data, an HLA type influence on TCRB rearrangement remained unresolved.

For this clone: Its antigen is not identified.

The germline V and J ends were trimmed by 7 bases and 0 bases, with 18 bases remaining between them. The CDR3 contains 16 residues. Germline values: CDR1 SQVTM, CDR2 ANQGSEA. One heparinised blood draw, averaging approximately 0.11 L, came from each donor. Cell sorting via CD45RO/CCR7/CD25/CD127/CD95/CD27 was performed to obtain CD4+ naive, central memory, regulatory and stem cell-like memory cells. Sequenced sample: naive CD4+ T cells from blood. This chain joins TRBV29-1 and TRBJ1-4, with TRBD1 as a possible D gene (6 bases). The source of this sequence is a man aged 30 to 39 with type 1 diabetes. The CDR3 spells CSARSGAAATNEKLFF. CDR3 DNA: TGCAGCGCTCGGTCAGGGGCTGCGGCAACTAATGAAAAACTGTTTTTT.